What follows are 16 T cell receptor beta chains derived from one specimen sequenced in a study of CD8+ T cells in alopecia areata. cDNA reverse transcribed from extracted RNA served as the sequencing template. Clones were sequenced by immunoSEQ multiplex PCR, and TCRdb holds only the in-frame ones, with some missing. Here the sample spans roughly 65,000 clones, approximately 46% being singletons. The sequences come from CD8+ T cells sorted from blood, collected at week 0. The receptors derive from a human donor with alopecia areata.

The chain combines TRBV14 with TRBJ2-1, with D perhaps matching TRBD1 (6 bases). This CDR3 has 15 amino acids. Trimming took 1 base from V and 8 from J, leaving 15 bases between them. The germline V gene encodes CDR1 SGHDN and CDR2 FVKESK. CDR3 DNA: TGTGCCAGCAGCCAAGTTTCTCCTTCAGGGGATGAGCAGTTCTTC. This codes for CASSQVSPSGDEQFF.

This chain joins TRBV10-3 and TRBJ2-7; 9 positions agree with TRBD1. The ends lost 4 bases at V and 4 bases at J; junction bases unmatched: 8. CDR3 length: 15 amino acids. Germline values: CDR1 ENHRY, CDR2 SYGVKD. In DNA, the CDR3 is TGTGCCATCAGTGGGGGGGGACAGGGTCAATACGAGCAGTACTTC. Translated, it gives CAISGGGQGQYEQYF.

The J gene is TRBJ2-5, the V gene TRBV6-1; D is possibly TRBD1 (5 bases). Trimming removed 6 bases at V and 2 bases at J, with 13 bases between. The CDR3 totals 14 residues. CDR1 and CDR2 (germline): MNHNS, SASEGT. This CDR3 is CASSIRADQETQYF. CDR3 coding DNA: TGTGCCAGCAGCATCAGGGCTGATCAAGAGACCCAGTACTTC.

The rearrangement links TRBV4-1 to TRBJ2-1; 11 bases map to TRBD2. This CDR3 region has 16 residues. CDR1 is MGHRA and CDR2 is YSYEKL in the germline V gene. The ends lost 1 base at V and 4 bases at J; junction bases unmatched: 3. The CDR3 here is CASSQGGTSGYNEQFF. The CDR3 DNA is TGCGCCAGCAGCCAAGGAGGGACTAGCGGATACAATGAGCAGTTCTTC.

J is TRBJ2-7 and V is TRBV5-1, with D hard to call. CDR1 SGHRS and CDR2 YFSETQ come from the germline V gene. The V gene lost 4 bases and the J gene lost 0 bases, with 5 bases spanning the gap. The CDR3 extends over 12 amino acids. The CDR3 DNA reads TGCGCCAGCAGCGAGAGCTCCTACGAGCAGTACTTC. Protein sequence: CASSESSYEQYF.

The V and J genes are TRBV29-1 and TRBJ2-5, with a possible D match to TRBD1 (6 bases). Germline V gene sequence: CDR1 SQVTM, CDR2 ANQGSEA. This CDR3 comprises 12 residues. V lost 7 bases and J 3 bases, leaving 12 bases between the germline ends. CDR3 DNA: TGCAGCGCCTACGCAGGGGAAGAGACCCAGTACTTC. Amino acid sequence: CSAYAGEETQYF.

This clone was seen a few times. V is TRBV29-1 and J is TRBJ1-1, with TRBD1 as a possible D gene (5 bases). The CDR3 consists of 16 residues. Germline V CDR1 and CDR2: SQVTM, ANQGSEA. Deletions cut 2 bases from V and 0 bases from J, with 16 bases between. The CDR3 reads CSVELGWGFMNTEAFF. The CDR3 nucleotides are TGCAGCGTTGAATTAGGGTGGGGGTTTATGAACACTGAAGCTTTCTTT.

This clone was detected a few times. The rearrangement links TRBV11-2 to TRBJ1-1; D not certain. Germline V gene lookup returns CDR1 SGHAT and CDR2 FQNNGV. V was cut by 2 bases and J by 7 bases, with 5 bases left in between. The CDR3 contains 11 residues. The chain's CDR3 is CASSLSHEAFF. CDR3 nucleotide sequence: TGTGCCAGCAGCTTATCCCATGAAGCTTTCTTT.

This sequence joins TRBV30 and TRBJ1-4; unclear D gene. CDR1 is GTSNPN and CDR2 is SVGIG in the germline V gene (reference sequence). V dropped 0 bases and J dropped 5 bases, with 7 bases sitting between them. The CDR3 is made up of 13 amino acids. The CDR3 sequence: CAWSVAGNEKLFF. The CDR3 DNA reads TGTGCCTGGAGTGTAGCTGGAAATGAAAAACTGTTTTTT.

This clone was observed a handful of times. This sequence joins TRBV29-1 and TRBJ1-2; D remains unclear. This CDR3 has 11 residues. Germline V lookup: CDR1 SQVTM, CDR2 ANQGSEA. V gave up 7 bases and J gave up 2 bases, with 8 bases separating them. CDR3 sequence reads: CSAGENYGYTF. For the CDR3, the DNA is TGCAGCGCCGGGGAAAACTATGGCTACACCTTC.

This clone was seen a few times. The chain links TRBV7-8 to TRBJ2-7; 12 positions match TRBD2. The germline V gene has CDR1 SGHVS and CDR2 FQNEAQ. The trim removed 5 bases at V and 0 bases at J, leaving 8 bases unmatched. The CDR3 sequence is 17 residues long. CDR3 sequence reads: CASSPGLAGLSSYEQYF. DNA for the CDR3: TGTGCCAGCAGCCCCGGACTAGCGGGACTGAGCTCCTACGAGCAGTACTTC. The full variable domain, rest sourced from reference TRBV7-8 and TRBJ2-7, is GAGVSQSPRYKVAKRGQDVALRCDPISGHVSLFWYQQALGQGPEFLTYFQNEAQLDKSGLPSDRFFAERPEGSVSTLKIQRTQQEDSAVYLCASSPGLAGLSSYEQYFGPGTRLTVT.

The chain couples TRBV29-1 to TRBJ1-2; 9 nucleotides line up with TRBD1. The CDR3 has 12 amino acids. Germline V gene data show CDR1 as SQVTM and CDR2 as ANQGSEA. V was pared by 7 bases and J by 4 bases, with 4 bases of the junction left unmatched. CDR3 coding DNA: TGCAGCGCCATACAGGGGGCCTATGGCTACACCTTC. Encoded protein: CSAIQGAYGYTF.

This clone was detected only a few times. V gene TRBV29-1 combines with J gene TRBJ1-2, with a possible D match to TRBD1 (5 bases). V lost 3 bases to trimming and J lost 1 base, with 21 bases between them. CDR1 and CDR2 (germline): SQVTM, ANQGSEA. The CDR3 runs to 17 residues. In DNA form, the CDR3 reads TGCAGCGTTGACCCTCAGGGCGGCACCCCTCTTAACTATGGCTACACCTTC. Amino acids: CSVDPQGGTPLNYGYTF.

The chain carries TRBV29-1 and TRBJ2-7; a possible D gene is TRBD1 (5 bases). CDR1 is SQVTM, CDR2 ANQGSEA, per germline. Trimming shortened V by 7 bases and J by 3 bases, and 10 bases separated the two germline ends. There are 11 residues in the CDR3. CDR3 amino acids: CSAQGLYEQYF. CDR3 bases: TGCAGCGCCCAGGGCCTCTACGAGCAGTACTTC.

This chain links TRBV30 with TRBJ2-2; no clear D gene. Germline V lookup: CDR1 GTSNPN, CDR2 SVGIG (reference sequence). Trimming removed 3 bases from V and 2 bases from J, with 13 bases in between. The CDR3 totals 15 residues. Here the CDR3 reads CAWSLRLPNTGELFF. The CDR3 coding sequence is TGTGCCTGGAGCCTCAGGCTACCAAACACCGGGGAGCTGTTTTTT.

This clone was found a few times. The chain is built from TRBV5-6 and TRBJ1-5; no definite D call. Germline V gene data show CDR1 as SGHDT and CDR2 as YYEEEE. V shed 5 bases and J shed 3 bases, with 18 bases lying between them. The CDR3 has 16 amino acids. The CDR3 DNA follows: TGTGCCAGCAGTCTGGCCGCCTCGGGAAACAATCAGCCCCAGCATTTT. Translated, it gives CASSLAASGNNQPQHF.